What follows describes a single T cell receptor beta chain. Its matching antigen is unknown. The CDR3 is made up of 14 amino acids. Germline loops: CDR1 MNHNS, CDR2 SASEGT. Trimming shortened V by 2 bases and J by 4 bases, and 8 bases separated the two germline ends. These data originate in a study of beta chain features in type 1 diabetes. Study findings and constraints: When Type 1 diabetes patients were examined, their TCRB CDR3s proved moderately but significantly shorter in all four CD4+ subsets.

All of the isolated RNA was reverse transcribed, so expressed TCRB transcripts were sequenced. Some clones are missing from TCRdb's copy, which holds only in-frame ones; the method was immunoSEQ multiplex PCR. The sample carries about 160,000 clones, approximately 8.7% recorded once. It was via CD45RO/CCR7/CD25/CD127/CD95/CD27 that CD4+ naive, central memory, regulatory and stem cell-like memory cells were sorted. The rearrangement joins TRBV6-1 to TRBJ2-2; D gene uncertain. This receptor was identified in a woman aged 25 to 39 with type 1 diabetes. The sequenced sample was central memory CD4+ T cells from blood. CDR3 region: CASSESTITGELFF. The CDR3 DNA reads as TGTGCCAGCAGTGAAAGTACTATCACCGGGGAGCTGTTTTTT.